This T cell receptor (beta chain) was documented in a study of CD8 T cells in Susac syndrome. Germline CDR1 is SQVTM and CDR2 is ANQGSEA. V was clipped by 8 bases and J by 5 bases, with 13 bases between them. This CDR3 region has 12 residues. Random-hexamer reverse transcription was applied to about 0.5 to 1 ug RNA. TCRdb passed the immunoSEQ multiplex PCR reads through MiXCR, listing each CDR3 protein once. Altogether hundreds of thousands of distinct CDR3 sequences are present, approximately 92% being singletons, with the ten largest covering about 0.07%. The chain employs TRBV29-1 and TRBJ2-1; D is perhaps TRBD2 (6 bases). The sequenced material came from CD4+ T cells from PBMCs. This TCR derives from a human donor with multiple sclerosis. CDR3 region: CSTQRVDNEQFF. In DNA form, the CDR3 reads TGCAGCACCCAGCGGGTGGACAATGAGCAGTTCTTC.